This TCR beta chain stems from a study of T cell responses to AZD1222 COVID-19 vaccine. This CDR3 comprises 13 residues. Trimming removed 4 bases from V and 1 base from J, with 7 bases in between. Germline V gene data show CDR1 as LGHDT and CDR2 as YNNKEL (reference sequence). Study-level points and caveats: Unmutated regions of variants are reportedly targeted by nearly half of spike-specific TCRs. The sample set comprised mostly white British donors with more females, and clonal diversity was possibly underestimated. Increased Spike-specific TCR breadth and depth were observed after two AZD1222 doses.

Sequencing was performed with immunoSEQ multiplex PCR; in TCRdb, only in-frame clones are kept and a portion is missing. Here the sample spans approximately 180,000 clones, 85% to 95% being singletons. On this clone itself: What it binds is unknown.

The chain links TRBV3-1 (or the pseudogene TRBV3-2) to TRBJ1-1; the D gene is possibly TRBD1 (5 bases). The sample consisted of peripheral blood, taken 28 days after the second dose of the MenACWY control vaccine. The sequence was obtained from an adult who received the MenACWY meningococcal vaccine as a control. The CDR3 spells CASSRTGNTEAFF. The CDR3 coding sequence is TGTGCCAGCAGCCGAACAGGGAACACTGAAGCTTTCTTT.